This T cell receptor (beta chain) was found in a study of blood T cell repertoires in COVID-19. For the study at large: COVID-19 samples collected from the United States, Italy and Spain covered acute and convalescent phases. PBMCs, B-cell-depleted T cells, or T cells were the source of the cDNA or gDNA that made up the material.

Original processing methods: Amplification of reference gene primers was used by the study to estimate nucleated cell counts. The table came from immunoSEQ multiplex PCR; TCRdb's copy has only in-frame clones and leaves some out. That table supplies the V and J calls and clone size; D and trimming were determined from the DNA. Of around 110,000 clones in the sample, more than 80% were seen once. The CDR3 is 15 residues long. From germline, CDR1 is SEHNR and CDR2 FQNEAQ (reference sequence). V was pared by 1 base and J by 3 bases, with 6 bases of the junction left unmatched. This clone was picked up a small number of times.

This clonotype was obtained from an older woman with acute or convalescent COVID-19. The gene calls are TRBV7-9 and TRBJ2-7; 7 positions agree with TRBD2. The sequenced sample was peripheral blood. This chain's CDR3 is CASSLGGGIFYEQYF. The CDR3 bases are TGTGCCAGCAGCTTAGGCGGGGGAATTTTCTACGAGCAGTACTTC.